This T cell receptor (beta chain) is drawn from a study of CD8+ T cells in alopecia areata listed by TCRdb under 2018. As for the study more broadly: In both human patients and the C3H/HeJ mouse model, the study applied high-throughput TCRbeta sequencing to look at T cell clonal expansion in alopecia areata. Human TCRbeta sequencing covered scalp tissue and sorted CD4+ and CD8+ peripheral blood T cells from patchy and totalis/universalis alopecia areata patients and healthy controls. Clonality in the scalp was compared among normal scalp (n=4), patchy alopecia areata scalp (n=8), and alopecia totalis/universalis scalp (n=8). RNA came from the PAXgene miRNA kit for fixed scalp, the miRNeasy kit for PBMCs, and the RNeasy kit for mouse skin. TCRbeta CDR3 regions were amplified by immunoSEQ multiplex PCR with 35 Vbeta forward and 13 Jbeta reverse primers. What the research found in general, with its limitations: Shared TCR sequences between patients were less evident than in mice, which may be partly attributable to HLA diversity in the patient population. Compared with normal scalp, lesional scalp had higher clonality and more expanded CD8+ clones, particularly in alopecia totalis/universalis, a pattern that suggests antigenic drive. Scalp TCR repertoire analysis is complicated because resident alphabeta T cells in normal human skin are also sequenced, whereas mouse skin is dominated by gammadelta T cells.

At the junction V is shortened by 2 bases and J by 0 bases, with 7 bases in between. According to the germline V gene, CDR1 reads WSHSY and CDR2 reads SAAADI. From cysteine to phenylalanine, the CDR3 is 14 amino acids long. Of all the DNA, just the CDR3 is kept, 42 bases in frame from base 1. Points on this clone: Its antigen has not been determined. No base-level quality is on record; no much larger clone is a single base apart.

Library preparation employed the immunoSEQ multiplex PCR assay. To provide template for TCR sequencing, every sample had RNA extracted and reverse transcribed into cDNA. First-strand cDNA was synthesized with SuperScript III using a 2:1 mix of oligo-dT and random hexamers. A synthetic immune receptor repertoire was used to gauge amplification bias, and whatever bias remained was removed computationally. On the authors' methods: Raw reads were preprocessed for error removal, and CDR3 was defined according to IMGT conventions as running from the conserved cysteine to phenylalanine. Clonality was calculated as 1 minus Shannon entropy normalized by log2 of the number of productive unique TCRs. Scalp TCRbeta sequences were cross-referenced with sorted blood CD4 and CD8 repertoires so that the CD4 or CD8 identity of scalp clones could be inferred. TCRdb took over this immuneACCESS table, retaining in-frame rearrangements with V and J assigned. Such tables are incomplete; in checked studies, under half of the missing clones stem from an unresolved V gene, and the remainder is unexplained. That table gives V, J and clone size, and the DNA gave D and trimming. The sample table records more than 95,000 clones; 55% to 80% of these occur just once. The top ten clones comprise 2.5% to 3.5% of the sample.

After PBMCs were isolated by density centrifugation and stained for CD3, CD4 and CD8, a FACSAria was used to sort CD4+ and CD8+ T cells. Scalp biopsies and blood samples were provided by unaffected controls. The chain couples TRBV10-2 to TRBJ1-2; no D gene is confidently identified. What was sequenced was CD4+ T cells sorted from blood. The sequence came from a human donor in good health. CDR3 reads: CASSEGRPNYGYTF. The DNA sequence is TGCGCCAGCAGTGAGGGCAGACCTAACTATGGCTACACCTTC.